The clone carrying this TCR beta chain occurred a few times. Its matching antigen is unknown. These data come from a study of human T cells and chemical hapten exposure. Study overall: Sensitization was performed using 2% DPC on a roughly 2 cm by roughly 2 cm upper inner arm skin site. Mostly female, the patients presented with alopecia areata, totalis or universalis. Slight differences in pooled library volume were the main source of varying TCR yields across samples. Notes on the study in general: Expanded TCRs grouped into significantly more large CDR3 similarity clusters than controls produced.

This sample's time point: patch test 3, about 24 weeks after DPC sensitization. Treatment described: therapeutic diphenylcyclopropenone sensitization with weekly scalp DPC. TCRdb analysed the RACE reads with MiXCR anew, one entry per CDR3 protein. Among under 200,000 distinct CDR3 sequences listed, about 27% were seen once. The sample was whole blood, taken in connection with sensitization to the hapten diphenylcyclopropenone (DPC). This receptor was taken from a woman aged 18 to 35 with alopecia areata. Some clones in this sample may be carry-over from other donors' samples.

The CDR3 nucleotides are TGTGCCAGCAGGCAAACGTTGGGGACGGATAATTCACCCCTCCACTTT. Translating it yields CASRQTLGTDNSPLHF. The rearrangement joins TRBV2 to TRBJ1-6; a possible D gene is TRBD1 (5 bases). V dropped 6 bases and J dropped 5 bases, with 17 bases sitting between them. The CDR3 consists of 16 residues. Germline V gives CDR1 SNHLY, CDR2 FYNNEI.